The 8 T cell receptor beta chains reported below all come from one sample, sequenced in a study of cytomegalovirus exposure and HLA in healthy donors. It was with 60 Vbeta and 13 Jbeta primers that the PCR ran. The protocol was immunoSEQ multiplex PCR, while the TCRdb copy is restricted to in-frame clones and leaves out a portion. The repertoire consists of around 200,000 clones, with nearly 80% occurring once and the leading ten covering around 1.8%. What was sequenced was PBMCs. The origin of the receptors is a man younger than 35 in good health and CMV-seronegative.

The J gene is TRBJ2-7, the V gene TRBV10-2; a possible D gene is TRBD2 (5 bases). Germline loops: CDR1 WSHSY, CDR2 SAAADI. The CDR3 extends over 11 amino acids. The V end lost 6 bases, the J end lost 4 bases, and 7 bases lay between the germline ends. CDR3 DNA: TGCGCCAGCAGGTCGGGGTACGAGCAGTACTTC. Amino acid sequence: CASRSGYEQYF.

This clone was detected a few times. The V and J genes are TRBV19 and TRBJ2-7; D uncertain. The V end was cut by 3 bases, the J end by 4 bases, with 13 bases between. This CDR3 region has 14 residues. CDR1 LNHDA and CDR2 SQIVND come from the germline V gene (reference sequence). The CDR3 bases are TGTGCCAGTAGTATTCAGGCAGGCGAGTACGAGCAGTACTTC. This gives the protein CASSIQAGEYEQYF.

V gene TRBV9 combines with J gene TRBJ2-2; TRBD1 matches 8 bases. The trim removed 3 bases at V and 0 bases at J, leaving 7 bases unmatched. The CDR3 runs 17 residues. Germline CDR1 and CDR2: SGDLS and YYNGEE. This chain's CDR3 is CASSEGQAFPNTGELFF. The CDR3, as DNA: TGTGCCAGCAGCGAGGGACAGGCTTTTCCGAACACCGGGGAGCTGTTTTTT.

The chain employs TRBV7-5 and TRBJ2-7; the listed D gene, TRBD1, was not tested against the DNA. TRBV7-5 is deemed a pseudogene. The CDR3 loop spans 14 amino acids. The CDR3 loop is CASRPTRTGGEQYF. The CDR3, as DNA: TGTGCCAGCAGGCCGACGAGGACAGGGGGAGAGCAGTACTTC.

This clone was detected a few times. J is TRBJ2-5 and V is TRBV9; the D is unclear. V was pared by 3 bases and J by 4 bases, with 10 bases between. Germline values: CDR1 SGDLS, CDR2 YYNGEE. This CDR3 has 13 amino acids. This CDR3 is CASSASEVETQYF. In nucleotides, the CDR3 is TGTGCCAGCAGCGCCTCCGAGGTAGAGACCCAGTACTTC.

The chain recombines TRBV7-3 with TRBJ2-3, with 7 bases matching TRBD2. Per germline, CDR1 SGHTA and CDR2 FQGTGA. The CDR3 has 17 amino acids. V lost 2 bases to trimming and J lost 3 bases; unmatched junction nucleotides: 11. CDR3 sequence (DNA): TGTGCCAGCAGCTTAGGAGGGGCGGGAGCCTTAACAGATACGCAGTATTTT. Translating it yields CASSLGGAGALTDTQYF.

The chain carries TRBV6-5 and TRBJ2-1; D not resolved. This CDR3 has 13 amino acids. Germline V CDR1 and CDR2: MNHEY, SVGAGI. The germline V and J ends were trimmed by 0 bases and 10 bases, with 10 bases remaining between them. The CDR3 DNA is TGTGCCAGCAGTTACTCGCCCTACGGGGAGCAGTTCTTC. Its translation is CASSYSPYGEQFF.

The gene calls are TRBV7-2 and TRBJ2-5; D ambiguous. V was clipped by 4 bases and J by 0 bases, with 9 bases between them. The length of the CDR3 is 14 residues. Germline V gene sequence: CDR1 SGHTA, CDR2 FQGNSA. CDR3 sequence reads: CASSSYTYQETQYF. CDR3 bases: TGTGCCAGCAGCTCTTATACATACCAAGAGACCCAGTACTTC. Filled out from reference TRBV7-2 and TRBJ2-5, the complete variable domain reads GAGVSQSPSNKVTEKGKDVELRCDPISGHTALYWYRQSLGQGLEFLIYFQGNSAPDKSGLPSDRFSAERTGGSVSTLTIQRTQQEDSAVYLCASSSYTYQETQYFGPGTRLLVL.